Below, one TCR beta chain is given with its context. In the authors' workflow: Reference gene primer amplification yielded estimated nucleated cell counts. Sequencing was performed with immunoSEQ multiplex PCR; in TCRdb, only in-frame clones are kept and a portion is missing. Clonal size and the V and J genes are those of that table, whereas D and trimming came from the DNA. The profile shows over 250,000 clones, about 80% of them singletons. Each participant's cohort was designated according to participant-reported clinical history. The data were obtained in a study of blood T cell repertoires in COVID-19. Study in general: Spain, Italy and the United States supplied samples that represented acute and convalescent COVID-19. T cells, B-cell-depleted T cells, or PBMCs provided the cDNA or gDNA that served as material.

The sequencing input was PBMCs or T cells enriched from blood (not recorded which). This sequence originates from a man younger than 45 with acute COVID-19.

The CDR3 loop reads CASSGLAGGRELFF. The CDR3 nucleotides are TGTGCCAGCAGTGGACTAGCGGGAGGCCGGGAGCTGTTTTTT. The chain combines TRBV11-3 with TRBJ2-2, with TRBD2 matching over 14 bases. The germline V gene encodes CDR1 SGHNT and CDR2 YENEEA. V dropped 6 bases and J dropped 9; count of bases not matched to a gene: 3. This CDR3 spans 14 amino acids.